The next 18 T cell receptor beta chains were all read from a single sample in a study of Graves' ophthalmopathy and Graves' hyperthyroidism. Using RNA transcripts, the TCR beta CDR3 regions were amplified. Second-round multiplex PCR came after first-round RT-PCR with HTBI primers. TCRdb processed the multiplex PCR reads anew with MiXCR; each CDR3 protein has one entry. The sample shows 650,000 to 900,000 distinct CDR3 sequences, around 40% of them seen only once. The source material was peripheral blood. These receptor sequences come from an adult man with Graves' ophthalmopathy.

This clonotype was observed many times. The chain combines TRBV15 with TRBJ2-7; D is uncertain. The CDR3 is made up of 14 amino acids. V lost 0 bases and J lost 6, with 12 bases in between. CDR1 and CDR2 from the germline V gene are LNHNV and YYDKDF (reference sequence). This chain's CDR3 is CATSRDYRLSEQYF. The CDR3 nucleotides read TGTGCCACCAGCAGAGATTACAGATTAAGCGAGCAGTACTTC.

The chain joins TRBV5-5 to TRBJ2-7; TRBD1 matches at 10 bases. V shed 2 bases, J shed 0 bases, and the junction held 2 bases outside the gene matches. Germline V CDR1 and CDR2: SGHKS, YYEKEE (reference sequence). The CDR3 contains 15 residues. CDR3 amino acids: CASSFGDRGSYEQYF. CDR3 nucleotide sequence: TGTGCCAGCAGCTTTGGGGACAGGGGCTCCTACGAGCAGTACTTC.

The table lists this clonotype with many counts. This CDR3 reads CSAWTAGAFF. The CDR3 nucleotides read TGCAGTGCTTGGACAGCCGGAGCTTTCTTT. The chain links TRBV20-1 to TRBJ1-1, with a tentative D call TRBD1 (6 bases). Germline CDR1 is DFQATT and CDR2 is SNEGSKA (reference sequence). The CDR3 covers 10 residues. With 5 bases removed from V and 10 bases from J, the gap between germline ends came to 11 bases.

The chain's CDR3 is CSARDQGTGELFF. CDR3 coding DNA: TGCAGTGCTAGAGATCAGGGTACCGGGGAGCTGTTTTTT. The V call is TRBV20-1, the J call TRBJ2-2; D perhaps matches TRBD1 (5 bases). The CDR3 extends over 13 amino acids. Germline CDR1 DFQATT, CDR2 SNEGSKA (reference sequence). V lost 0 bases and J lost 5, with 7 bases in between.

In regard to this clonotype: This may arise from a read error, as a much more abundant clone is one base away. The gene calls are TRBV7-9 and TRBJ1-2; no clear D. The CDR3 is 13 residues long. Germline V gene sequence: CDR1 SEHNR, CDR2 FQNEAQ (reference sequence). The CDR3 coding sequence is TGTGTCAGCAGCTTAGGAGGGCGCGACGGCTACACCTTC. It is translated as CVSSLGGRDGYTF.

The chain has TRBV25-1 and TRBJ1-5; 9 nucleotides match TRBD1. The trim removed 6 bases at V and 9 bases at J, leaving 9 bases unmatched. The CDR3 is made up of 14 amino acids. Germline values: CDR1 MGHDK, CDR2 SYGVNS. The CDR3 spells CASSSRTGAGPQHF. For the CDR3, the DNA is TGTGCCAGCAGCTCGCGGACAGGGGCGGGGCCCCAGCATTTT.

The chain couples TRBV11-3 to TRBJ2-7, with D uncertain. The CDR3 is 12 amino acids. Trimming took 6 bases from V and 0 from J, leaving 6 bases between them. CDR1 is SGHNT, CDR2 YENEEA, per germline. CDR3 DNA: TGTGCCAGCAGACTAAACTCCTACGAGCAGTACTTC. Protein: CASRLNSYEQYF.

This clonotype has just a few counts. The chain recombines TRBV7-9 with TRBJ2-5; 8 positions agree with TRBD2. The length of the CDR3 is 17 residues. The V segment lost 5 bases and the J segment 5 bases; nucleotides outside the gene matches: 16. From germline, CDR1 is SEHNR and CDR2 FQNEAQ (reference sequence). The CDR3, as DNA: TGTGCCAGCAGCCAAACCCCCTGGGGTAGCGGGGATGAGACCCAGTACTTC. Its protein product is CASSQTPWGSGDETQYF.

This clonotype was seen repeatedly, ten times or more. V gene TRBV25-1 combines with J gene TRBJ2-7, with 11 bases identical to TRBD2. With 2 bases clipped from V and 9 bases from J, the junction kept 9 bases outside the gene matches. The CDR3 has 15 amino acids. Germline CDR1 MGHDK, CDR2 SYGVNS. CDR3: CASSEERLAGLVQYF. CDR3 coding DNA: TGTGCCAGCAGTGAAGAGAGACTAGCGGGATTGGTGCAGTACTTC.

This clonotype came up a few times. The V and J genes are TRBV7-2 and TRBJ2-2; unclear D gene. Germline loops: CDR1 SGHTA, CDR2 FQGNSA. This CDR3 has 14 residues. Deletions cut 2 bases from V and 5 bases from J, with 9 bases between. Here the CDR3 DNA reads TGTGCCAGCAGCTTAAGTTCTCGGACCGGGGAGCTGTTTTTT. Protein product: CASSLSSRTGELFF.

This clonotype was seen many times. The chain recombines TRBV7-2 with TRBJ2-5; 8 positions match TRBD2. Germline trimming cut 7 bases from V and 7 bases from J; bases unmatched to any gene: 11. Germline CDR1 and CDR2: SGHTA and FQGNSA. The CDR3 consists of 14 residues. CDR3 loop: CASTPLHGGATQYF. CDR3 DNA: TGTGCCAGCACCCCTCTCCACGGGGGGGCGACCCAGTACTTC.

With respect to this clonotype: At one end the junction does not follow the germline gene, possibly because of a read error. The V call is TRBV24-1, the J call TRBJ1-5; 7 bases agree with TRBD1. The CDR3 is made up of 20 amino acids. Germline V gene data show CDR1 as KGHDR and CDR2 as SFDVKD. This chain's CDR3 is CASSYPTGTVGPPFVQPQHF. The CDR3 coding sequence is TGTGCCAGCAGTTACCCCACCGGGACAGTCGGCCCCCCGTTTGTGCAGCCCCAGCATTTT.

This clonotype was detected a few times. The chain is built from TRBV7-9 and TRBJ1-6, with 7 bases identical to TRBD1. With V trimmed by 5 bases and J by 0 bases, 10 bases remained unmatched. Per germline, CDR1 SEHNR and CDR2 FQNEAQ (reference sequence). The CDR3 totals 18 residues. The CDR3 spells CASSQGSRDSSYNSPLHF. The CDR3 DNA is TGTGCCAGCAGCCAGGGCTCCCGGGACAGCTCCTATAATTCACCCCTCCACTTT.

The chain is built from TRBV20-1 and TRBJ2-7, with 11 bases lining up with TRBD2. Losses at the gene ends were 0 bases for V and 5 bases for J; bases not matched to a gene: 3. Germline CDR1 and CDR2: DFQATT and SNEGSKA (reference sequence). The CDR3 sequence is 14 residues long. The CDR3 DNA follows: TGCAGTGCTAGAGATAGCGGGGGGGTACACGAGCAGTACTTC. This encodes CSARDSGGVHEQYF.

This rearrangement joins TRBV7-2 to TRBJ1-2; weak D call: TRBD1 (5 bases). Germline-derived CDR1 and CDR2 are SGHTA and FQGNSA. The CDR3 has 12 residues. V was trimmed by 4 bases and J by 4 bases, leaving 7 bases between them. The CDR3 reads CASSYGTYGYTF. CDR3 DNA sequence: TGTGCCAGCAGCTACGGGACCTATGGCTACACCTTC.

J is TRBJ1-5 and V is TRBV24-1; TRBD1 matches 7 bases. The J segment lost 1 base and the V segment lost 11 bases, leaving 10 bases of the junction unmatched. The CDR3 length is 15 residues. CDR1 is KGHDR and CDR2 is SFDVKD in the germline V gene. CDR3 in DNA: TGTGCCAGCAGAGACCACAGGGGAAGCAATCAGCCCCAGCATTTT. Protein product: CASRDHRGSNQPQHF.

V and J are TRBV9 and TRBJ2-5; 11 bases are shared with TRBD2. Per the germline V gene, CDR1 is SGDLS and CDR2 is YYNGEE. CDR3 length: 15 amino acids. Losses at the gene ends were 5 bases for V and 5 bases for J; bases not matched to a gene: 8. The CDR3 coding sequence is TGTGCCAGCAGTCGTCTGGGACTAGCGGAGGAGACCCAGTACTTC. Translating it yields CASSRLGLAEETQYF.

This clonotype was seen at least ten times. This sequence joins TRBV20-1 and TRBJ2-2; D is unresolved. Germline V gene lookup returns CDR1 DFQATT and CDR2 SNEGSKA (reference sequence). V lost 3 bases and J lost 5, with 10 bases in between. This CDR3 is built from 13 residues. CDR3 bases: TGCAGTGCTAGCGCCACGTGGACCGGGGAGCTGTTTTTT. Encoded protein: CSASATWTGELFF.